This TCR beta chain comes out of a study of cytomegalovirus exposure and HLA in healthy donors. The PCR employed 60 Vbeta primers together with 13 Jbeta primers. Data came from immunoSEQ multiplex PCR; TCRdb stores just in-frame clones and leaves some out. The data contain tens of thousands of clones, roughly two thirds of them singletons. The clonotype was recovered from a woman aged 45-59 years in good health and CMV-seropositive. Sequenced sample: PBMCs.

The CDR3 loop is CASSQTRGRYGYTF. The CDR3 DNA sequence: TGTGCCAGCAGTCAAACCAGGGGGCGTTATGGCTACACCTTC. The chain couples TRBV6-6 to TRBJ1-2, with 8 positions matching TRBD1. CDR3 length equals 14 residues. Germline trimming cut 5 bases from V and 5 bases from J; bases unmatched to any gene: 7. Per germline, CDR1 MNHNY and CDR2 SVGAGI (reference sequence).